This TCR beta chain was observed in a study of vaccination and CD4 T cells after COVID-19. Across the whole study: Nasal swab PCR detected SARS-CoV-2 in convalescent patients, who comprised about nine mild cases and one severe case. Convalescents were six males and four females, two of them Hispanic.

The V gene end was trimmed by 8 bases and the J gene end by 9 bases; junction bases not matched to a gene: 11. Germline CDR1 SEHNR, CDR2 FQNEAQ (reference sequence). CDR3 size: 15 residues. Treatment noted: approximately 9-day PBMC culture with coronavirus spike peptide pools or control peptides (ViraFEST assay). Comment on this clonotype: Its specificity is unknown.

Sequence data for DNA of cultured CD4+ T cells were generated by the Oncomine TCR Beta short-read assay. Cultures of CD4+ T cells served as the source for extracting genomic DNA. TCRdb redid the calling of the PCR reads with MiXCR, one entry per CDR3 protein. The table shows some 6,000 distinct CDR3 sequences, with less than 40% occurring only once. The chain combines TRBV7-9 with TRBJ1-6, with 9 bases lining up with TRBD1. The sequence was obtained from a human donor who had recovered from COVID-19. The specimen comprised CD4+ T cells from blood, cultured in vitro, sampled after SARS-CoV-2 vaccination. The CDR3 reads CASGSGGTGSSPLHF. The CDR3 coding sequence is TGTGCCAGCGGGAGCGGGGGGACAGGGTCTTCACCCCTCCACTTT.